The 28 T cell receptor beta chains below come from one sample, sequenced in a study of CD8+CD57+ T cells in acquired aplastic anemia. Patients selected for sequencing had displayed CD8+CD57+ cell expansion by flow cytometry. CDR3 and TCR beta VDJ profiling relied on a genomic DNA template. TCRdb used MiXCR to reprocess the reads, holding one entry per CDR3 protein. The sample yields about 200,000 distinct CDR3 sequences, 65% seen once. Sequenced: sorted CD4+, CD8+, or CD8+CD57+ T cells (not recorded which) from PBMCs. The receptors shown here come from a human donor with aplastic anemia.

This clonotype appeared once. The V and J genes are TRBV2 and TRBJ2-7; the D gene is possibly TRBD2 (7 bases). This CDR3 is 15 amino acids long. Germline CDR1 SNHLY, CDR2 FYNNEI. Trimming shortened V by 1 base and J by 4 bases, and 14 bases separated the two germline ends. As DNA, the CDR3 is TGTGCCAGCAGTGAAGGGGTCGCGGGGGCTTACGAGCAGTACTTC. Its translation is CASSEGVAGAYEQYF.

The sample holds many counts of this clonotype. V gene TRBV5-1 combines with J gene TRBJ1-2; 7 positions match TRBD1. V gave up 2 bases and J gave up 7 bases; unmatched junction bases: 8. The CDR3 is 14 residues long. The germline V gene encodes CDR1 SGHRS and CDR2 YFSETQ. CDR3 coding DNA: TGCGCCAGCAGCTTCGATGAGGGGGCGCTTGGCTACACCTTC. Its translation is CASSFDEGALGYTF.

The chain is built from TRBV2 and TRBJ2-5; 7 bases agree with TRBD2. This CDR3 is 14 amino acids long. Germline trimming cut 2 bases from V and 9 bases from J; bases unmatched to any gene: 9. Germline V lookup: CDR1 SNHLY, CDR2 FYNNEI. CDR3 residues: CASSETAGPLAQYF. In DNA, the CDR3 is TGTGCCAGCAGTGAAACAGCGGGGCCTCTTGCCCAGTACTTC.

The V and J genes are TRBV7-6 and TRBJ1-4; D possibly corresponds to TRBD1 (5 bases). The V gene lost 0 bases and the J gene lost 8 bases, with 13 bases spanning the gap. Germline V gives CDR1 SGHVS, CDR2 FNYEAQ. The CDR3 runs to 15 residues. The CDR3 nucleotides read TGTGCCAGCAGCTTAGCGCTGGGGGTAGGAGAAAAACTGTTTTTT. Translating gives CASSLALGVGEKLFF.

In this sample, this clonotype turned up once. The chain is built from TRBV20-1 and TRBJ1-5; D possibly corresponds to TRBD1 (5 bases). The CDR3 covers 13 residues. In germline, CDR1 is DFQATT, CDR2 SNEGSKA (reference sequence). V was clipped by 5 bases and J by 7 bases, with 15 bases between them. The CDR3 DNA follows: TGCAGTGCTTCCCAGGGTTTCCAGCAGCCCCAGCATTTT. Its translation: CSASQGFQQPQHF.

The V gene is TRBV5-1, the J gene TRBJ2-7; the D is unclear. The CDR3 loop spans 14 amino acids. The germline gives CDR1 SGHRS, CDR2 YFSETQ. V gave up 1 base and J gave up 4 bases, with 12 bases separating them. Written as DNA, the CDR3 is TGCGCCAGCAGCTTGTCAGATAGCCCATACGAGCAGTACTTC. Protein: CASSLSDSPYEQYF.

The J gene is TRBJ2-7, the V gene TRBV15, with 12 bases fitting TRBD1. The V gene's germline CDR1 is LNHNV and CDR2 YYDKDF (reference sequence). V was clipped by 0 bases and J by 4 bases; unmatched bases: 4. CDR3 length: 16 residues. CDR3 coding DNA: TGTGCCACCAGCAGAGATCAGGGACAGGGGGCTTACGAGCAGTACTTC. Encoded protein: CATSRDQGQGAYEQYF.

In DNA form, the CDR3 reads TGTGCCAGCAGTGAAGTTGTTTTGGCTAGCGGGTACGGGGAGACCCAGTACTTC. Amino acids: CASSEVVLASGYGETQYF. The chain combines TRBV2 with TRBJ2-5; 8 bases line up with TRBD2. Germline V gene lookup returns CDR1 SNHLY and CDR2 FYNNEI. V lost 1 base to trimming and J lost 5 bases; unmatched junction nucleotides: 15. The CDR3 consists of 18 residues.

The rearrangement joins TRBV9 to TRBJ2-5; TRBD1 is a possible D gene (6 bases). This CDR3 has 15 residues. CDR1 and CDR2 (germline): SGDLS, YYNGEE. The germline V and J ends were trimmed by 0 bases and 1 base, with 10 bases remaining between them. This CDR3 is CASSVGTVPQETQYF. CDR3 DNA: TGTGCCAGCAGCGTAGGGACAGTTCCCCAAGAGACCCAGTACTTC.

The chain is built from TRBV12-3 or TRBV12-4 and TRBJ1-1; D gene ambiguous. The CDR3 extends over 11 amino acids. V was trimmed by 6 bases and J by 10 bases, leaving 12 bases between them. The CDR3 protein is CASRAGDAAFF. CDR3 nucleotide sequence: TGTGCCAGCAGGGCCGGGGATGCAGCTTTCTTT.

The gene calls are TRBV7-2 and TRBJ2-7; 9 nucleotides align to TRBD2. The V gene's germline CDR1 is SGHTA and CDR2 FQGNSA. The CDR3 runs 15 residues. J was trimmed by 7 bases and V by 0 bases; bases with no gene match: 7. The CDR3 is CASSLAAGGPVEQYF. For the CDR3, the DNA is TGTGCCAGCAGCTTAGCGGCGGGGGGGCCGGTGGAGCAGTACTTC. Variable domain in full (rest from reference TRBV7-2 and TRBJ2-7): GAGVSQSPSNKVTEKGKDVELRCDPISGHTALYWYRQSLGQGLEFLIYFQGNSAPDKSGLPSDRFSAERTGGSVSTLTIQRTQQEDSAVYLCASSLAAGGPVEQYFGPGTRLTVT.

The chain joins TRBV12-3 or TRBV12-4 to TRBJ2-1, with 7 bases identical to TRBD1. CDR3 length: 15 amino acids. With 7 bases clipped from V and 1 base from J, the junction kept 7 bases outside the gene matches. The CDR3 here is CASNTQGWSYNEQFF. The CDR3, as DNA: TGTGCCAGCAACACACAGGGGTGGTCCTACAATGAGCAGTTCTTC.

The CDR3 DNA is TGTGCCAGCAGCCTACGGGACAGGGGGAGTGAGCAGTACTTC. It translates to CASSLRDRGSEQYF. This sequence joins TRBV7-9 and TRBJ2-7, with 11 bases lining up with TRBD1. The CDR3 has 14 residues. The V and J ends lost 5 bases and 7 bases, in that order; junction bases with no gene match: 7. Germline loops: CDR1 SEHNR, CDR2 FQNEAQ (reference sequence).

This clonotype was picked up one time. The V call is TRBV14, the J call TRBJ2-7; 8 nucleotides align to TRBD1. CDR1 SGHDN and CDR2 FVKESK come from the germline V gene. This CDR3 is 13 amino acids long. The V segment lost 5 bases and the J segment 3 bases; nucleotides outside the gene matches: 3. CDR3 amino acids: CASSGQGRYEQYF. The CDR3 nucleotides are TGTGCCAGCAGCGGACAGGGCCGCTACGAGCAGTACTTC.

The chain employs TRBV7-2 and TRBJ2-7; D is perhaps TRBD2 (7 bases). Germline CDR1 and CDR2: SGHTA and FQGNSA. This CDR3 has 13 amino acids. Trimming removed 6 bases at V and 7 bases at J, with 16 bases between. The CDR3 sequence is CASSYSRGGEQYF. Written as DNA, the CDR3 is TGTGCCAGCAGTTACTCGAGGGGGGGAGAGCAGTACTTC.

The V gene is TRBV5-1, the J gene TRBJ1-2; perhaps TRBD1 as D (5 bases). The CDR3 runs 13 residues. The V end lost 3 bases, the J end lost 6 bases, and 12 bases lay between the germline ends. The germline CDR1 and CDR2 sequences are SGHRS and YFSETQ. This chain's CDR3 is CASSSMDTDGYTF. For the CDR3, the DNA is TGCGCCAGCAGCTCAATGGACACTGATGGCTACACCTTC.

This clonotype was detected a few times. The chain's CDR3 is CASDVGDNTQYF. The CDR3 DNA sequence: TGTGCCAGCGACGTGGGGGACAATACGCAGTATTTT. The gene calls are TRBV2 and TRBJ2-3; D is possibly TRBD1 (6 bases). V was cut by 8 bases and J by 7 bases, with 13 bases left in between. The germline gives CDR1 SNHLY, CDR2 FYNNEI. This CDR3 spans 12 amino acids.

This chain connects TRBV25-1 to TRBJ2-2; possible D gene TRBD2, 7 bases. The V gene's germline CDR1 is MGHDK and CDR2 SYGVNS. Trimming took 5 bases from V and 5 from J, leaving 24 bases between them. This CDR3 is built from 18 residues. The CDR3 region is CASSWGGGGRGSTGELFF. CDR3 bases: TGTGCCAGCAGTTGGGGGGGCGGCGGGAGAGGGAGTACCGGGGAGCTGTTTTTT.

The genes are TRBV7-2 and TRBJ1-2; no firm D call. CDR3 length: 12 residues. V shed 0 bases and J shed 8 bases, with 7 bases lying between them. CDR1 SGHTA and CDR2 FQGNSA come from the germline V gene. CDR3 nucleotide sequence: TGTGCCAGCAGCTTAGCGCTCCTCGGCTACACCTTC. Residues: CASSLALLGYTF. Variable domain in full (rest from reference TRBV7-2 and TRBJ1-2): GAGVSQSPSNKVTEKGKDVELRCDPISGHTALYWYRQSLGQGLEFLIYFQGNSAPDKSGLPSDRFSAERTGGSVSTLTIQRTQQEDSAVYLCASSLALLGYTFGSGTRLTVV.

In its sample, this clonotype was seen a few times. J is TRBJ2-2 and V is TRBV28, with 11 bases that match TRBD1. The CDR3 loop spans 18 amino acids. CDR1 and CDR2 from the germline V gene are MDHEN and SYDVKM. The ends lost 3 bases at V and 1 base at J; junction bases unmatched: 7. The CDR3 loop is CASSFSGTGGWNTGELFF. The CDR3 region has the DNA TGTGCCAGCAGTTTTTCTGGGACAGGGGGGTGGAACACCGGGGAGCTGTTTTTT. Variable domain in full (rest from reference TRBV28 and TRBJ2-2): DVKVTQSSRYLVKRTGEKVFLECVQDMDHENMFWYRQDPGLGLRLIYFSYDVKMKEKGDIPEGYSVSREKKERFSLILESASTNQTSMYLCASSFSGTGGWNTGELFFGEGSRLTVL.

This chain joins TRBV14 and TRBJ2-2; perhaps TRBD2 as D (6 bases). The CDR3 runs to 15 residues. The germline V and J ends were trimmed by 6 bases and 1 base, with 12 bases remaining between them. Germline V CDR1 and CDR2: SGHDN, FVKESK. Here the CDR3 reads CASSESGGNTGELFF. Here the CDR3 DNA reads TGTGCCAGCAGTGAATCCGGGGGGAACACCGGGGAGCTGTTTTTT. Using reference TRBV14 and TRBJ2-2 for the parts outside the CDR3, the full variable domain is EAGVTQFPSHSVIEKGQTVTLRCDPISGHDNLYWYRRVMGKEIKFLLHFVKESKQDESGMPNNRFLAERTGGTYSTLKVQPAELEDSGVYFCASSESGGNTGELFFGEGSRLTVL.

This clonotype came up many times. The chain links TRBV11-1 to TRBJ2-7, with 9 positions matching TRBD1. J lost 4 bases, V lost 5 bases, and 6 bases had no gene match. The CDR3 runs 14 residues. Germline V gene data show CDR1 as SGHAT and CDR2 as FQDESV (reference sequence). In nucleotides, the CDR3 is TGTGCCAGCAGCCCGGAGGGGACAGGGTACGAGCAGTACTTC. Its translation is CASSPEGTGYEQYF.

The chain combines TRBV5-6 with TRBJ2-3; D possibly corresponds to TRBD1 (5 bases). Germline V gene sequence: CDR1 SGHDT, CDR2 YYEEEE. The CDR3 extends over 16 amino acids. V dropped 0 bases and J dropped 4 bases, with 15 bases sitting between them. CDR3 protein: CASSLGGPGLADTQYF. Written as DNA, the CDR3 is TGTGCCAGCAGCTTGGGGGGCCCGGGTTTGGCAGATACGCAGTATTTT.

The J gene is TRBJ2-1, the V gene TRBV4-1; maybe TRBD1 (6 bases). CDR3 length: 16 residues. V lost 1 base and J lost 7, with 17 bases in between. Germline V gene lookup returns CDR1 MGHRA and CDR2 YSYEKL. For the CDR3, the DNA is TGCGCCAGCAGCCAAGGCTTTGGGGGCGCAAGGAATGAGCAGTTCTTC. This gives the protein CASSQGFGGARNEQFF.

The chain couples TRBV19 to TRBJ1-2; 9 positions agree with TRBD1. The CDR3 covers 13 residues. V lost 6 bases, J lost 8 bases, and 7 bases stayed unmatched. From germline, CDR1 is LNHDA and CDR2 SQIVND (reference sequence). The CDR3 nucleotides read TGTGCCAGTAGGGACAGGGGACGCAACGGCTACACCTTC. It translates to CASRDRGRNGYTF.

This chain connects TRBV20-1 to TRBJ2-3, with D perhaps matching TRBD2 (6 bases). Trimming shortened V by 5 bases and J by 1 base, and 10 bases separated the two germline ends. The CDR3 has 13 amino acids. Germline V lookup: CDR1 DFQATT, CDR2 SNEGSKA (reference sequence). The CDR3 loop is CSALRGGTDTQYF. As DNA, the CDR3 is TGCAGTGCTCTACGCGGGGGCACAGATACGCAGTATTTT.

The chain recombines TRBV2 with TRBJ2-7; TRBD2 aligns across 8 bases. The CDR3 sequence is 13 residues long. V lost 8 bases and J lost 2; bases outside the gene matches: 5. Germline values: CDR1 SNHLY, CDR2 FYNNEI. The CDR3 nucleotides read TGTGCCAGCTCTGGACTAGCTACCTACGAGCAGTACTTC. This sequence encodes CASSGLATYEQYF.

Within the sample, this clonotype is hyperexpanded. The chain is built from TRBV15 and TRBJ2-1; 10 bases are a match to TRBD1. Germline loops: CDR1 LNHNV, CDR2 YYDKDF (reference sequence). With 3 bases clipped from V and 7 bases from J, the junction kept 12 bases outside the gene matches. This CDR3 comprises 17 residues. As DNA, the CDR3 is TGTGCCACCAGCAGCTCCAGGTCGGGACAGGGGTTGAATGAGCAGTTCTTC. Its translation is CATSSSRSGQGLNEQFF.